This T cell receptor beta chain appears in the sequencing data of a study of cytomegalovirus exposure and HLA in healthy donors. Study-wide background: Researchers previously reported finding 117 million unique TCR beta sequences from approximately 200 million T cells. Study findings and constraints: Some V segments could not be told apart, so they were left out, TRBV6-2 and TRBV6-3 among them. The authors judged a highly shared variant cluster likely a sequencing artifact. Roughly uniform depth of sequencing across donors was assumed in presence/absence analyses.

This clone turned up a few times. Its matching antigen is unknown. With 60 Vbeta and 13 Jbeta primers, the PCR was carried out. TCRdb's copy holds only in-frame clones and misses some; the assay was immunoSEQ multiplex PCR. The table lists 150,000 to 200,000 clones, approximately 82% of them singletons. The CDR3 spans 18 residues. Germline V gene sequence: CDR1 MNHEY, CDR2 SMNVEV (reference sequence). After removal of 6 bases from V and 4 bases from J, the junction contained 17 bases not matched to a gene. Sequenced material: PBMCs. The gene calls are TRBV27 and TRBJ2-3, with 9 bases identical to TRBD1. This clonotype was sampled from a man younger than 35 in good health and CMV-seropositive. In DNA, the CDR3 is TGTGCCAGCAGACCCACGGGGGCGGGACAGGGTTCCGCAGATACGCAGTATTTT. Its translation: CASRPTGAGQGSADTQYF.